This T cell receptor (beta chain) was captured by sequencing in a study of OX40 agonist ivuxolimab in advanced cancers. Regarding the complete study: Ivuxolimab was a fully human IgG2 agonistic monoclonal antibody targeting the costimulatory receptor OX40 (CD134). Three dose-escalation patients achieved partial responses, one with hepatocellular carcinoma and two with cutaneous melanoma. In the dose-escalation cohort, about four fifths of patients were male, and the mean age was around 60 years with a range of roughly 20 to 85. Of the roughly 52 dose-escalation patients, hepatocellular carcinoma was present in about 20, melanoma in roughly 15, renal cell carcinoma in 9 and head and neck cancer in 9. The paper covers the monotherapy dose-escalation part of the phase I ivuxolimab trial, which included N of about 50 patients. Intravenous ivuxolimab was administered to patients every 2 weeks at six dose levels: 0.01, 0.1, 0.3, 1.5, 3 and 10 mg/kg. The purpose of peripheral TCRbeta sequencing was to test whether ivuxolimab changed TCR sequence diversity and led to clonal T-cell expansion. Prior anti-PD-1, anti-PD-L1 or anti-CTLA-4 therapy was permitted, and checkpoint inhibitors had been received by roughly 42% of dose-escalation patients.

V was cut back by 6 bases and J by 7 bases, leaving a gap of 18 bases between them. Measured from the cysteine to the phenylalanine, the CDR3 is 14 residues long. CDR3 DNA only is kept here, 42 bases in frame from base 1. Sequences LNHDA (CDR1) and SQIVND (CDR2) are obtained from the germline V gene (reference sequence). As concerns this clone: Its antigen target is currently unknown. No much larger clonotype is one base removed from it; base qualities were not supplied.

Genomic DNA was isolated from the sorted cells so that the TCRbeta CDR3 region could be sequenced. The immunoSEQ Assay was used to sequence the TCRbeta CDR3 regions. The clones in this table, taken by TCRdb from immuneACCESS, are in-frame only. Not every clone is retained; where verified, under half of the shortfall comes from an unresolved V gene, and the cause of the rest is unknown. For this sample there are around 60,000 clones; less than 95% appear just once. About 13% of the sample lies in the top ten. Broader findings and caveats from the paper: Low levels of normalized T-cell clonal expansion were also seen in some patients who did not respond. At doses from 0.1 to 3.0 mg/kg, clonal expansion was seen in both CD4+ and CD8+ blood T cells between baseline and week 6. Partial responders in the 0.1-3.0 mg/kg groups had among the lowest normalized peripheral clonal expansion, especially among CD8+ T cells. After ivuxolimab, expanded clones were on average more numerous among CD8+ T cells than among CD4+ T cells. Antigen specificity was not determined for the clonally expanded peripheral T cells.

The trial excluded patients who had a history of autoimmune disease or were on systemic immunosuppression. Peripheral blood for TCR sequencing was collected from all dose cohorts at baseline, on cycle 4 day 1, and on cycle 7 day 1. Samples came from an open-label, multicenter, first-in-human phase I dose-escalation trial of ivuxolimab. Adults with locally advanced or metastatic melanoma, renal cell, hepatocellular, or head and neck squamous cell carcinoma were enrolled in the trial. CD4+ and CD8+ T cells were sorted separately from peripheral blood before TCR sequencing. This sequence was found in an adult with an advanced solid tumor such as melanoma, head and neck, liver or kidney cancer. The V and J segments used are TRBV19 and TRBJ1-1; perhaps TRBD1 is the D gene, with 6 bases matching. This specimen consisted of CD4+ or CD8+ T cells sorted from blood, obtained in a trial of the OX40 agonist ivuxolimab. The CDR3: CASRKGGHPYEAFF. The DNA sequence is as follows: TGTGCCAGTAGAAAAGGGGGACACCCCTATGAAGCTTTCTTT. Beyond the CDR3, the reference TRBV19 and TRBJ1-1 genes provide the residues; the full variable domain reads: DGGITQSPKYLFRKEGQNVTLSCEQNLNHDAMYWYRQDPGQGLRLIYYSQIVNDFQKGDIAEGYSVSREKKESFPLTVTSAQKNPTAFYLCASRKGGHPYEAFFGQGTRLTVV.